Listed below are T cell receptor beta chains from one sample, sequenced in a study of OX40 agonist ivuxolimab in advanced cancers. Profiled with immunoSEQ multiplex PCR; TCRdb holds only in-frame clones, not every one. The sample shows 70,000 or so clones, just over 85% of them seen only once. The sample in question was CD4+ or CD8+ T cells sorted from blood, obtained in a trial of the OX40 agonist ivuxolimab. These receptors originate from an adult with an advanced solid tumor such as melanoma, head and neck, liver or kidney cancer. Both conserved end residues are part of each CDR3. A D gene is named only where the DNA matches it firmly. Clone size is shown for a subset of rows, as once, few, many or a class of expanded clone.

D,V,J,size,length,DNA,CDR3
TRBD2,TRBV5-1,TRBJ2-1,.,15,TGCGCCAGCAGTTGGACTAGCGGGGGCTACAATGAGCAGTTCTTC,CASSWTSGGYNEQFF
.,TRBV30,TRBJ1-2,.,13,TGTGCCTGGAGTCTGTACAGGGTACAGGGCTACACCTTC,CAWSLYRVQGYTF
TRBD1,TRBV7-8,TRBJ1-5,.,15,TGTGCCAGCAGCTCCGGACAGGCCCTCAATCAGCCCCAGCATTTT,CASSSGQALNQPQHF
.,TRBV20-1,TRBJ1-1,.,11,TGCAGTGCTAGCCCGGACACTGAAGCTTTCTTT,CSASPDTEAFF
.,TRBV30,TRBJ1-2,.,15,TGTGCCTGGAGTGTACCTGGGGGCAATAACTATGGCTACACCTTC,CAWSVPGGNNYGYTF
.,TRBV11-2,TRBJ2-2,.,15,TGTGCCAGCAGCTTAGTTGCCTATAACACCGGGGAGCTGTTTTTT,CASSLVAYNTGELFF
.,TRBV28,TRBJ1-5,.,20,TGTGCCAGCAGTACTCGGCGGGGGCCAACAATATTATCTAGCAATCAGCCCCAGCATTTT,CASSTRRGPTILSSNQPQHF
.,TRBV5-8,TRBJ1-1,.,15,TGTGCCAGCAGCTTGCTGTTGGTAGTGAACACTGAAGCTTTCTTT,CASSLLLVVNTEAFF
.,TRBV6-1,TRBJ2-1,.,13,TGTGCCAGCAATATGGTCACCTACAATGAGCAGTTCTTC,CASNMVTYNEQFF
.,TRBV7-8,TRBJ1-5,.,14,TGTGCCAGCATGCTAAACCGGGATCTGGGGCCCCAGCATTTT,CASMLNRDLGPQHF
TRBD2,TRBV28,TRBJ2-7,few,16,TGTGCCAGCAGTTCGCCGGGAGGGCCAGGAGTATACGAGCAGTACTTC,CASSSPGGPGVYEQYF
.,TRBV7-9,TRBJ2-7,.,14,TGTGCCAGCAGCTTAGGTCAGGGAGCCTACGAGCAGTACTTC,CASSLGQGAYEQYF
TRBD1,TRBV7-9,TRBJ1-1,.,16,TGTGCCAGCAGCCTTGGTACAGGGGTTTGGAACACTGAAGCTTTCTTT,CASSLGTGVWNTEAFF
TRBD2,TRBV5-1,TRBJ2-1,.,17,TGCGCCAGCAGCTTGACCGGGACTAGCGGGGGTGGGAATGAGCAGTTCTTC,CASSLTGTSGGGNEQFF
TRBD1,TRBV27,TRBJ1-6,.,15,TGTGCCAGCACCCTCCAGGGGGGAGATAATTCACCCCTCCACTTT,CASTLQGGDNSPLHF
TRBD2,TRBV28,TRBJ2-5,.,19,TGTGCCAGCAAAAGCCCAACTAGCGGGGCCCCTCAGTACCAAGAGACCCAGTACTTC,CASKSPTSGAPQYQETQYF
TRBD2,TRBV6-4,TRBJ2-7,.,16,TGTGCCAGCAGTGACGCCCGGACTAGCGGGACATACGAGCAGTACTTC,CASSDARTSGTYEQYF
.,TRBV2,TRBJ1-1,.,13,TGTGCCAGCAAGGGTGAGATGAACACTGAAGCTTTCTTT,CASKGEMNTEAFF
TRBD2,TRBV7-3,TRBJ2-2,once,16,TGTGCCAGCAGCCCCCAAAGCGGGAGTGGTTCCGGGGAGCTGTTTTTT,CASSPQSGSGSGELFF
.,TRBV15,TRBJ1-6,once,17,TGTGCCACCAGCAGAGCAAACTTGGACCCTATGTATTCACCCCTCCACTTT,CATSRANLDPMYSPLHF
.,TRBV30,TRBJ2-2,.,13,TGTGCCTGGAGTGAGGGCAGGGCCGGGGAGCTGTTTTTT,CAWSEGRAGELFF
.,TRBV5-5,TRBJ2-5,.,14,TGTGCCAGCAGCTTGGTTCCAGGGAAAGAGACCCAGTACTTC,CASSLVPGKETQYF
.,TRBV20-1,TRBJ2-4,.,11,TGCAGTGCTAGTATACAGGGCTATGAGTACTTC,CSASIQGYEYF
TRBD2,TRBV7-9,TRBJ2-1,.,19,TGTGCCAGCAGCTTAGTCGCGGGGCCAACTAGCGGGAGGACGAATGAGCAGTTCTTC,CASSLVAGPTSGRTNEQFF
.,TRBV30,TRBJ2-1,.,13,TGTGCCTGGAAGAGGGCCCCCTACAATGAGCAGTTCTTC,CAWKRAPYNEQFF
.,TRBV4-1,TRBJ2-5,.,14,TGCGCCAGCAGCCCCCGGACCCCCGAAGAGACCCAGTACTTC,CASSPRTPEETQYF
TRBD1,TRBV2,TRBJ1-4,medium-sized,14,TGTGCCAGCAAAGACAGGGGAGGTGGTGAAAAACTGTTTTTT,CASKDRGGGEKLFF
.,TRBV9,TRBJ2-5,.,16,TGTGCCAGCAGCGTAGGGGCGGGCACCCTACAAGAGACCCAGTACTTC,CASSVGAGTLQETQYF
.,TRBV10-3,TRBJ2-3,.,15,TGTGCCATCAGTGGTGAAAGCGCGCGCACAGATACGCAGTATTTT,CAISGESARTDTQYF
.,TRBV28,TRBJ2-5,once,15,TGTGCCAGCAGTTTTCCTACTCAAGGAGGGGAGACCCAGTACTTC,CASSFPTQGGETQYF
.,TRBV28,TRBJ2-2,.,13,TGTGCCAGTGACAGCGCGAACACCGGGGAGCTGTTTTTT,CASDSANTGELFF
.,TRBV7-2,TRBJ1-1,.,14,TGTGCCAGCAGCTTATCACCAGGGGCACCTGAAGCTTTCTTT,CASSLSPGAPEAFF
TRBD2,TRBV4-1,TRBJ2-2,.,17,TGCGCCAGTCGAAGGCGGACTAGCGGGACCAACACCGGGGAGCTGTTTTTT,CASRRRTSGTNTGELFF
.,TRBV7-9,TRBJ1-1,.,14,TGTGCCAGCAGCTTACTATCCGTGAACACTGAAGCTTTCTTT,CASSLLSVNTEAFF
.,TRBV19,TRBJ2-1,.,14,TGTGCCAGTAGTATAGGAGTGGGGAAGAATGAGCAGTTCTTC,CASSIGVGKNEQFF
.,TRBV7-8,TRBJ1-2,.,15,TGTGCCAGCAGCTTAGTGGGACGGCCTAACTATGGCTACACCTTC,CASSLVGRPNYGYTF
.,TRBV7-9,TRBJ1-6,.,14,TGTGCCAGCAGCTCCCTAAACCAGAATTCACCCCTCCACTTT,CASSSLNQNSPLHF